This is a list of T cell receptor beta chains from one sample in a study of blood T cell repertoires in COVID-19. This table comes from immunoSEQ multiplex PCR, and its TCRdb copy is limited to in-frame clones, with some not included. The table has about 60,000 clones, around 80% seen once. What was sequenced was peripheral blood. These receptors originate from a young man with COVID-19, enrolled during active disease. CDR3s include the opening cysteine and the closing phenylalanine or tryptophan. The D gene is left open where the match is weak. Not every row has a clone size; where given, it reads once, few, many or a size class.

v_call	d_call	j_call	clone_size	cdr3_nt	cdr3_aa
TRBV18	TRBD1	TRBJ1-6	NA	TGTGCCAGCTGTATGACAGGGGCGGGTGATTCACCCCTCCACTTT	CASCMTGAGDSPLHF
TRBV3-1/TRBV3-2	TRBD2	TRBJ2-2	NA	TGTGCCAGCAGCCAGTTGGGACTAGCGAACACCGGGGAGCTGTTTTTT	CASSQLGLANTGELFF
TRBV27	NA	TRBJ2-1	NA	TGTGCCAGCACGATCCTCAAGAGCGCAGGGGTAATGGATGAGCAGTTCTTC	CASTILKSAGVMDEQFF
TRBV28	NA	TRBJ1-3	once	TGTGCCAGCAGTTCCCCCCGGGGGAGGCTTCGTGGAAACACCATATATTTT	CASSSPRGRLRGNTIYF
TRBV19	NA	TRBJ1-5	NA	TGTGCCAGTAGTGGACGGGGTACGGTAATCATTCAGCCCCAGCATTTT	CASSGRGTVIIQPQHF
TRBV18	NA	TRBJ2-1	NA	TGTGCCAGCTCCCCACGGAGGGAAGCCTACAATGAGCAGTTCTTC	CASSPRREAYNEQFF
TRBV7-3	NA	TRBJ2-1	NA	TGTGCCAGCAAGCTCACCCCCTCCTACAATGAGCAGTTCTTC	CASKLTPSYNEQFF
TRBV27	NA	TRBJ1-2	NA	TGTGCCAGCAGTTTGGGGGCGGGGGGGTATGGCTACACCTTC	CASSLGAGGYGYTF
TRBV9	NA	TRBJ1-1	NA	TGTGCCAGCAGCCCGCGCGAGGACAGCGAGGCGAGAGACACTGAAGCTTTCTTT	CASSPREDSEARDTEAFF
TRBV5-8	NA	TRBJ2-5	NA	TGTGCCAGCAGCTCCTACCAAGAGACCCAGTACTTC	CASSSYQETQYF
TRBV11-2	TRBD2	TRBJ2-2	NA	TGTGCCAGCAGCTCCCTGGGGGGGTCGAGGAACACCGGGGAGCTGTTTTTT	CASSSLGGSRNTGELFF
TRBV3-1/TRBV3-2	TRBD1	TRBJ1-1	NA	TGTGCCAGCAGCCAGACCGGGACAGGGGTGAACACTGAAGCTTTCTTT	CASSQTGTGVNTEAFF
TRBV9	NA	TRBJ2-1	NA	TGTGCCAGCAGCGGGAGCAATGAGCAGTTCTTC	CASSGSNEQFF
TRBV28	TRBD1	TRBJ1-5	NA	TGTGCCACTGTGACAGGGGGCGTGCAGCCCCAGCATTTT	CATVTGGVQPQHF
TRBV5-1	TRBD2	TRBJ2-5	NA	TGCGCCAGCAGCTTGGAAGCTAGCGGGAGGGGGGAGACCCAGTACTTC	CASSLEASGRGETQYF
TRBV5-4	TRBD1	TRBJ2-7	NA	TGTGCCAGCAGCTTGAGAGGACAGGGGTTTTACGAGCAGTACTTC	CASSLRGQGFYEQYF
TRBV28	TRBD1	TRBJ1-1	NA	TGTGCCAGCAGTTTACGGCAGGGGGCAGCTTTCTTT	CASSLRQGAAFF
TRBV9	TRBD1	TRBJ2-1	NA	TGTGCCAGCAGCGTAGTCGCGACAGGGGAGCAGTTCTTC	CASSVVATGEQFF
TRBV5-4	NA	TRBJ1-6	few	TGTGCCAGCAGCTTGGACCCCCAGATAGGAGGGAGAAATTCACCCCTCCACTTT	CASSLDPQIGGRNSPLHF
TRBV30	NA	TRBJ1-6	NA	TGTGCCAGGTCAGAGGTCGATAATTCACCCCTCCACTTT	CARSEVDNSPLHF
TRBV5-1	TRBD2	TRBJ2-7	NA	TGCGCCAGCAGCCCACAGTTTGGACTAGCGGACTACGAGCAGTACTTC	CASSPQFGLADYEQYF
TRBV18	NA	TRBJ2-1	few	TGTGCCAGCTCACCTAGACTAGACAATGAGCAGTTCTTC	CASSPRLDNEQFF
TRBV4-1	NA	TRBJ1-2	NA	TGCGCCAGCAGCCAGGGGGGGAGGGGGAGCGATGGCTACACCTTC	CASSQGGRGSDGYTF
TRBV10-2	NA	TRBJ2-6	NA	TGCGCCAGCAGAAAAGGGGTGACTGGGGCCAACGTCCTGACTTTC	CASRKGVTGANVLTF
TRBV6-2/TRBV6-3	NA	TRBJ2-4	NA	TGTGCCAGCAGTTACATGGGGCAAGGCATTCAGTACTTC	CASSYMGQGIQYF
TRBV11-2	TRBD2	TRBJ2-7	NA	TGTGCCAGCAGCTTAAACGGACTAGCGGGGACCTACGAGCAGTACTTC	CASSLNGLAGTYEQYF
TRBV5-1	TRBD2	TRBJ2-7	NA	TGCGCCAGCAGCTACCTAGCGGGAGAATACGAGCAGTACTTC	CASSYLAGEYEQYF
TRBV19	NA	TRBJ1-2	NA	TGTGCCAGTAGTATGCTAGGGGATCATGGCTACACCTTC	CASSMLGDHGYTF
TRBV10-3	TRBD1	TRBJ2-5	NA	TGTGCCATCAGTGTATCCCGTGGAGTGGCAGGGGGAAGGTCTTGGGAGACCCAGTACTTC	CAISVSRGVAGGRSWETQYF
TRBV28	TRBD1	TRBJ1-5	NA	TGTGCCAGCAGTTTGGGACAGGGAAATCAGCCCCAGCATTTT	CASSLGQGNQPQHF
TRBV19	TRBD1	TRBJ1-1	NA	TGTGCCAGTAGCCTGGACAGGGCGAACACTGAAGCTTTCTTT	CASSLDRANTEAFF
TRBV2	TRBD1	TRBJ1-2	NA	TGTGCCAGCAGTGACGACAGGGGTTATGGCTACACCTTC	CASSDDRGYGYTF
TRBV7-9	NA	TRBJ2-3	few	TGTGCCAGCAGCTATTTCGGGGAAGATACGCAGTATTTT	CASSYFGEDTQYF
TRBV28	TRBD1	TRBJ1-2	few	TGTGCCAGCAGTTTAGAGGCCAGGGGGCCCAACTATGGCTACACCTTC	CASSLEARGPNYGYTF
TRBV7-2	TRBD2	TRBJ2-3	NA	TGTGCCAGCAGCTTAGCGGGAGGGCCGACAGATACGCAGTATTTT	CASSLAGGPTDTQYF
TRBV30	NA	TRBJ2-6	NA	TGTGCCTGGTCAAGTACAGGGCGCTCTGGGGCCAACGTCCTGACTTTC	CAWSSTGRSGANVLTF
TRBV25-1	TRBD2	TRBJ2-3	NA	TGTGCCAGCAGTGATTTGACTAGCGGGAGAACAGATACGCAGTATTTT	CASSDLTSGRTDTQYF
TRBV6-6	NA	TRBJ1-3	NA	TGTGCCAGCAGTCGGGGGGGATACACCATATATTTT	CASSRGGYTIYF
TRBV10-3	NA	TRBJ1-6	NA	TGTGCCATCAGGGGGGCCGGGACGGATAATTCACCCCTCCACTTT	CAIRGAGTDNSPLHF
TRBV2	TRBD1	TRBJ1-4	NA	TGTGCCAGCAGCACGGACAGGGGGCGTAATGAAAAACTGTTTTTT	CASSTDRGRNEKLFF
TRBV2	NA	TRBJ1-1	NA	TGTGCCAGCAGTGGTCGGGGATACACTGAAGCTTTCTTT	CASSGRGYTEAFF
TRBV6-4	TRBD1	TRBJ2-1	NA	TGTGCCAGCAGCGAGACAGGGGGCTCCTACAATGAGCAGTTCTTC	CASSETGGSYNEQFF
TRBV6-1	TRBD2	TRBJ2-4	NA	TGTGCCAGCAGTGCTAGCGGGAGCGCGATTGGGTCCAAAAACATTCAGTACTTC	CASSASGSAIGSKNIQYF
TRBV6-6	TRBD1	TRBJ2-7	NA	TGTGCCAGCACGGGACAGGGGGTTGGCGAGCAGTACTTC	CASTGQGVGEQYF
TRBV10-3	NA	TRBJ1-3	NA	TGTGCCCAAAGGCAGGACACCGGAAACACCATATATTTT	CAQRQDTGNTIYF
TRBV30	NA	TRBJ1-3	NA	TGTGCCTGGAGTCCGGACAGCTCTGGAAACACCATATATTTT	CAWSPDSSGNTIYF
TRBV6-5	TRBD1	TRBJ1-2	few	TGTGCCAGCCGACCAGGGGGCGCACAGGGCTACACCTTC	CASRPGGAQGYTF